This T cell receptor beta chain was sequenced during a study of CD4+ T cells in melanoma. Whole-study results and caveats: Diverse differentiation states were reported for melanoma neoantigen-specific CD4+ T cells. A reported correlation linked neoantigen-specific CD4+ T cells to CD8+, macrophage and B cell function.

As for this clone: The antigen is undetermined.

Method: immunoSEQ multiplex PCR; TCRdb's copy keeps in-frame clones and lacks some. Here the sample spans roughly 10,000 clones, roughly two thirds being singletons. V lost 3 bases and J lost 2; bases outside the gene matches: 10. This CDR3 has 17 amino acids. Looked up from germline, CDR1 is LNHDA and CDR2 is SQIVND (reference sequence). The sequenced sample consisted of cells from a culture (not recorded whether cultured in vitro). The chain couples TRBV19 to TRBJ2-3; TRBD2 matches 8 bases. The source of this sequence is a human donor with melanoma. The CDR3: CASSMARTSLITDTQYF. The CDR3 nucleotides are TGTGCCAGTAGTATGGCAAGGACTAGCTTAATCACAGATACGCAGTATTTT.